These T cell receptor beta chains were read from a single sample in a study of graft-versus-host responses after intestinal transplantation. The antigens these receptors bind are not known. Data came from immunoSEQ multiplex PCR; TCRdb stores just in-frame clones and leaves some out. The sample shows about 88,000 clones, roughly 90% of them seen only once. The sequencing here drew on unstimulated CD4+ T cells sorted from spleen or lymph node cells, taken before transplant. The source is a human donor who was the organ donor for an intestinal transplant. Each CDR3 is given with its conserved first and last residue. D genes are given only for firm matches. The size field is filled for only some rows; it gives once, few, many or a size class.

V gene	clone size	D gene	CDR3 length	J gene	CDR3 protein	CDR3 DNA
TRBV28	once	TRBD2	14	TRBJ2-7	CAGSPSGMRYEQYF	TGTGCCGGCAGTCCTAGCGGGATGAGGTACGAGCAGTACTTC
TRBV25-1	-	TRBD2	18	TRBJ2-7	CASSEVLHSGRAKVSEYF	TGTGCCAGCAGCGAGGTGCTTCACAGCGGGAGGGCCAAGGTCTCCGAGTACTTC
TRBV10-1	-	TRBD2	16	TRBJ2-3	CASSRGLAGLTDTQYF	TGCGCCAGCAGTAGGGGCCTAGCGGGGCTCACAGATACGCAGTATTTT
TRBV18	-	TRBD2	17	TRBJ2-1	CASSPLSSGSGYNEQFF	TGTGCCAGCTCACCACTGTCTAGCGGGAGCGGCTACAATGAGCAGTTCTTC
TRBV27	-	TRBD1	13	TRBJ1-2	CASRSDRFYGYTF	TGTGCCAGCAGGTCGGACAGGTTCTATGGCTACACCTTC
TRBV18	-	TRBD1	14	TRBJ1-5	CASSSGQGNQPQHF	TGTGCCAGCTCATCCGGACAGGGGAATCAGCCCCAGCATTTT
TRBV11-2	-	-	16	TRBJ1-2	CASSLGRVRYNYGYTF	TGTGCCAGCAGCTTAGGGAGGGTCCGATACAACTATGGCTACACCTTC
TRBV30	-	-	13	TRBJ2-1	CAWSDSGYNEQFF	TGTGCCTGGAGTGATAGCGGTTACAATGAGCAGTTCTTC
TRBV28	-	-	12	TRBJ1-4	CASASRPGELFF	TGTGCCAGCGCAAGCAGGCCGGGAGAACTGTTTTTT
TRBV6-1	-	TRBD1	14	TRBJ2-7	CASSWDRVSYEQYF	TGTGCCAGCAGTTGGGACAGGGTCTCCTACGAGCAGTACTTC
TRBV27	-	-	14	TRBJ2-3	CASSFVEAEDTQYF	TGTGCCAGCAGTTTCGTAGAGGCGGAGGATACGCAGTATTTT
TRBV10-1	-	TRBD1	14	TRBJ2-5	CASSNNRGRETQYF	TGCGCCAGCAGTAACAACAGGGGGAGGGAGACCCAGTACTTC
TRBV11-3	-	TRBD2	16	TRBJ2-3	CASSLQAGGFTDTQYF	TGTGCCAGCAGCTTACAGGCGGGGGGATTCACAGATACGCAGTATTTT
TRBV4-1	-	TRBD2	17	TRBJ2-7	CASSQVRRGRDSYEQYF	TGCGCCAGCAGCCAAGTACGTCGCGGGAGAGACTCCTACGAGCAGTACTTC
TRBV5-1	-	-	15	TRBJ2-7	CASSSNRVPSYEQYF	TGCGCCAGCAGCTCGAACAGGGTACCTTCCTACGAGCAGTACTTC
TRBV11-2	-	-	13	TRBJ2-7	CASSLSPEGEQYF	TGTGCCAGCAGCTTATCCCCCGAGGGCGAGCAGTACTTC
TRBV19	-	TRBD1	17	TRBJ2-4	CASSFTATGLAKNIQYF	TGTGCCAGTAGTTTCACTGCGACAGGGCTGGCCAAAAACATTCAGTACTTC
TRBV11-2	-	-	12	TRBJ2-7	CASSRTSYEQYF	TGTGCCAGCAGCCGGACTTCCTACGAGCAGTACTTC
TRBV10-3	-	TRBD1	14	TRBJ1-1	CAISVGQGNTEAFF	TGTGCCATCAGTGTCGGACAGGGGAACACTGAGGCTTTCTTT
TRBV28	once	TRBD1	15	TRBJ2-7	CASSELGQATYEQYF	TGTGCCAGCAGTGAACTCGGACAGGCCACCTACGAGCAGTACTTC
TRBV19	-	-	15	TRBJ2-3	CASSIGGASIHTQYF	TGTGCCAGTAGTATAGGCGGGGCTAGCATACATACGCAGTATTTT
TRBV19	-	TRBD2	14	TRBJ2-5	CASSTRGVQETQYF	TGTGCCAGTAGTACTCGGGGGGTACAAGAGACCCAGTACTTC
TRBV11-2	-	-	15	TRBJ1-6	CASSYQTGFNSPLHF	TGTGCCAGCAGCTATCAAACAGGGTTTAATTCACCCCTCCACTTT
TRBV19	-	-	11	TRBJ1-1	CATSRLSEAFF	TGTGCCACTTCACGACTCAGTGAAGCTTTCTTT
TRBV4-1	-	TRBD1	20	TRBJ1-3	CASSPQTFRTGHRDGNTIYF	TGCGCCAGCAGCCCCCAGACTTTCAGGACAGGGCATAGGGATGGAAACACCATATATTTT
TRBV25-1	-	TRBD2	14	TRBJ2-5	CASETSGGSKTQYF	TGTGCCAGCGAAACTAGCGGGGGATCAAAGACCCAGTACTTC